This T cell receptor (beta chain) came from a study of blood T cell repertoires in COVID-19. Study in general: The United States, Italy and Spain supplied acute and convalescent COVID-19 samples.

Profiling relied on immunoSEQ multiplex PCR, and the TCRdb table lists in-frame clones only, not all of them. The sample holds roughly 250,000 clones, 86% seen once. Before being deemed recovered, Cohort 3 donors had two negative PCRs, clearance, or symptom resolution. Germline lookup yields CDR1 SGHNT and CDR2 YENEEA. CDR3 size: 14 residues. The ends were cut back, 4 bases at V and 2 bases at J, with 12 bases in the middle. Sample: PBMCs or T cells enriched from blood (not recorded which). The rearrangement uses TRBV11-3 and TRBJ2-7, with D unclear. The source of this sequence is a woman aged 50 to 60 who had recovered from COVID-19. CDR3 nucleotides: TGTGCCAGCAGCTCCATGACAAAGCCCTACGAGCAGTACTTC. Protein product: CASSSMTKPYEQYF.